A few counts support the clone carrying this T cell receptor beta chain. Antigen: not known. Library preparation (for TCRbeta) was performed with unique molecular identifiers. TCRdb ran MiXCR on the PCR reads and lists one entry per CDR3 protein. This sample has approximately 520,000 distinct CDR3 sequences, with over 9.5% found just once. The entry originates in a study of T-cell reconstitution after alpha-beta-depleted transplantation in children. Study-wide results and limits: Where alpha-beta T cells came from about two months after transplant was reportedly several hundred expanded graft clones. T-cell counts and diversity at one year following transplant were attributed mainly to newly produced T cells. Where some patients showed high TCRbeta diversity at day 60, it came from recipient T cells and thymic progenitors that had survived.

The CDR3 has 16 amino acids. Germline-derived CDR1 and CDR2 are DFQATT and SNEGSKA (reference sequence). The junction had 7 bases not matched to a gene; V was cut back by 0 bases and J by 2 bases. The receptor comes from a female patient aged 2-10 years who had a stem cell transplant for aplastic anemia, so the T cells may come from the graft donor. This specimen was PBMCs, mostly from graft donor cells, taken 180 days after TCRalphabeta/CD19-depleted stem cell transplant. The chain has TRBV20-1 and TRBJ2-1, with 7 bases that match TRBD2. This chain's CDR3 is CSARDRREGPYNEQFF. CDR3 DNA: TGCAGTGCTAGAGATAGAAGGGAGGGCCCCTACAATGAGCAGTTCTTC.